This T cell receptor (beta chain) is from a study of patients and donors after allogeneic stem cell transplantation. In TCRdb, the RT-PCR reads were re-called with MiXCR into one record per CDR3 protein. Seen here are about a million distinct CDR3 sequences, over 15% observed once, and the top ten hold around 5.5%. This CDR3 is built from 17 residues. V lost 9 bases, J lost 0 bases, and 14 bases stayed unmatched. The sample comprised blood, either unsorted or a sorted T cell fraction (not recorded which). This chain joins TRBV12-3 or TRBV12-4 and TRBJ2-5, with 9 bases matching TRBD2. The source is a human donor who was either an allogeneic HSCT recipient or a stem cell or donor lymphocyte infusion donor (not recorded which). It is not recorded whose cells these are; they may come from a transplant donor. The CDR3 reads CARRGARTSANQETQYF. DNA for the CDR3: TGTGCCAGAAGAGGGGCGAGGACTAGCGCCAACCAAGAGACCCAGTACTTC.